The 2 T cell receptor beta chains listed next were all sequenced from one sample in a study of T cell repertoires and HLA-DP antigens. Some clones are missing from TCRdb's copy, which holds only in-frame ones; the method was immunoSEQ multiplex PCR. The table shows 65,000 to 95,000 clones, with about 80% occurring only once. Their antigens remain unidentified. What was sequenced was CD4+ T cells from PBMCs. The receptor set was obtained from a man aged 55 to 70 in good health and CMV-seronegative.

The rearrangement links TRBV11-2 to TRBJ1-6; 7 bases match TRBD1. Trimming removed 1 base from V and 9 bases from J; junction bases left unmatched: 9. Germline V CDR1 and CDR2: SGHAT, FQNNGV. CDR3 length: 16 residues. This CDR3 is CASSLGWAGGSSPLHF. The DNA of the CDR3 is TGTGCCAGCAGCTTAGGCTGGGCAGGGGGGAGTTCACCCCTCCACTTT.

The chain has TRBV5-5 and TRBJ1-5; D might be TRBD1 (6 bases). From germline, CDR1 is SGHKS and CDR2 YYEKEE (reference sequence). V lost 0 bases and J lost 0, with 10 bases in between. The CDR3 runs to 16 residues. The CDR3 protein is CASSLGQGYSNQPQHF. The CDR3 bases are TGTGCCAGCAGCTTGGGTCAGGGGTATAGCAATCAGCCCCAGCATTTT.